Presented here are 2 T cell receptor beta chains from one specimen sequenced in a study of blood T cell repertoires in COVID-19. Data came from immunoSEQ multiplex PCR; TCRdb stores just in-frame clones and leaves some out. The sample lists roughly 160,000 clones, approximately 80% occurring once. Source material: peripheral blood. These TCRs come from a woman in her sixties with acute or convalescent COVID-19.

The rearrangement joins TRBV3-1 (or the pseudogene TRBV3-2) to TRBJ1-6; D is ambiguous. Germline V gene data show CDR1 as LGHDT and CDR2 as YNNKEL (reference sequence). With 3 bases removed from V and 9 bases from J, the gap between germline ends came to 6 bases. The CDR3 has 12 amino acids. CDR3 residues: CASSQSISPLHF. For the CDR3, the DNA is TGTGCCAGCAGCCAGAGTATTTCACCCCTCCACTTT.

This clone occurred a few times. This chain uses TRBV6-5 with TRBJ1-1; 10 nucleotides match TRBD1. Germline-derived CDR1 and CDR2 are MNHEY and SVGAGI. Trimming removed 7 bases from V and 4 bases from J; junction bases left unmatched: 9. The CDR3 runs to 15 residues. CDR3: CASNDRGRSSTEAFF. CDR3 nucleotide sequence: TGTGCCAGCAACGACAGGGGGCGTTCCAGCACTGAAGCTTTCTTT.